This TCR beta chain was captured by sequencing in a study of Ad26.COV2.S vaccination and SARS-CoV-2 variants. Whole-study context: Intramuscularly, Ad26.COV2.S was given either once or twice, 56 days apart. Study-wide results and limits: Measures of TCR breadth and depth may have fallen short of total T cell responses. Marked by substantial breadth, spike-specific CD8+ and CD4+ T cell responses were reportedly seen after vaccination.

To note about this clone: Its antigen is currently unknown.

CDR3 length: 13 amino acids. Germline lookup yields CDR1 SGHTA and CDR2 FQGNSA. Between the trimmed V and J ends, which lost 5 bases and 3 bases, there was a span of 10 bases. Only in-frame clones appear in the TCRdb table, and some are missing; sequencing was by immunoSEQ multiplex PCR. In the table there are hundreds of thousands of clones, around 90% of which are singletons. Treatment in this sample: roughly 19 received Ad26.COV2.S at low or high dose, single or two shots; 5 received placebo; per-sample allocation not given. Sampling occurred on day 63 after the first vaccine or placebo injection.

This sample comprised peripheral blood, obtained in a trial of Ad26.COV2.S vaccine versus placebo. This clonotype originated in a person aged 18-65 years who received the Ad26.COV2.S COVID-19 vaccine or a placebo. The gene calls are TRBV7-2 and TRBJ1-1, with D perhaps TRBD1 (5 bases). DNA of the CDR3: TGTGCCAGCAGCGTAATGGGGGACACTGAAGCTTTCTTT. Translation: CASSVMGDTEAFF.